The entry below gives a single TCR beta chain sequence along with its context. The antigen is unknown. The record originates from a study of OX40 agonist ivuxolimab in advanced cancers. Study context: The study enrolled dose-escalation patients with hepatocellular carcinoma, melanoma, renal cell or head and neck cancer.

Deletions cut 4 bases from V and 1 base from J, with 8 bases between. Germline CDR1 is SGHNT and CDR2 is YYREEE (reference sequence). CDR3 length: 13 amino acids. Profiling relied on immunoSEQ multiplex PCR, and the TCRdb table lists in-frame clones only, not all of them. The sample contains some 39,000 clones, 70% to 90% of which appear only once. Study findings and constraints: CD8+ T cells were the subset that, on average, had more expanded clones than CD4+.

This sample comprised CD4+ or CD8+ T cells sorted from blood, obtained in a trial of the OX40 agonist ivuxolimab. The receptor's source is an adult with an advanced solid tumor such as melanoma, head and neck, liver or kidney cancer. The chain links TRBV5-4 to TRBJ1-1; D remains ambiguous. CDR3 DNA sequence: TGTGCCAGCAGCAAGGATACGAACACTGAAGCTTTCTTT. Translation gives CASSKDTNTEAFF.